This TCR beta chain emerged from a study of blood T cell repertoires in COVID-19. Study as a whole: Acute-phase and convalescent COVID-19 samples originated in the United States, Italy and Spain.

Under the authors' procedure: Estimates of nucleated cell counts were drawn from the amplification of reference gene primers. Only in-frame clones appear in the TCRdb table, and some are missing; sequencing was by immunoSEQ multiplex PCR. The V and J calls and the clone size are those of that table, but D and trimming were determined from the DNA. The sample holds about 120,000 clones, approximately 86% seen once. This clone was detected once. Germline V lookup: CDR1 MGHRA, CDR2 YSYEKL. The CDR3 spans 19 residues. V was clipped by 3 bases and J by 5 bases; unmatched bases: 18. The rearrangement links TRBV4-1 to TRBJ1-4, with TRBD1 matching over 7 bases. The sequence was collected from a human donor in a cohort sampled during active COVID-19. Input material: peripheral blood. Here the CDR3 DNA reads TGCGCCAGCAGCCATTGGGAAGACAGGGAGGTATTGAGGAATGAAAAACTGTTTTTT. Its translation: CASSHWEDREVLRNEKLFF.